The 18 T cell receptor beta chains reported below all come from one sample, sequenced in a study of blood T cell repertoires in COVID-19. TCRdb keeps only in-frame clones here, not all; method: immunoSEQ multiplex PCR. The sample has about 83,000 clones; roughly 80% are singletons. The material sequenced was peripheral blood. The source of these receptors is a woman older than 75 with acute or convalescent COVID-19.

This clone showed up just once. The chain recombines TRBV7-2 with TRBJ2-6, with TRBD2 matching 8 bases. Trimming took 4 bases from V and 4 from J; bases not matched to a gene: 6. CDR3 length: 16 amino acids. From germline, CDR1 is SGHTA and CDR2 FQGNSA. The CDR3 bases are TGTGCCAGCAGCTCTGCGGGGGGTTCGGGGGCCAACGTCCTGACTTTC. Its protein product is CASSSAGGSGANVLTF.

This chain links TRBV6-4 with TRBJ2-1; 11 bases line up with TRBD2. This CDR3 has 16 amino acids. Losses at the gene ends were 0 bases for V and 3 bases for J; bases not matched to a gene: 1. Per germline, CDR1 MRHNA and CDR2 SNTAGT. This CDR3 reads CASSDSGTSGYNEQFF. The CDR3 coding sequence is TGTGCCAGCAGTGACTCAGGGACTAGCGGCTACAATGAGCAGTTCTTC.

The chain employs TRBV7-9 and TRBJ2-5; D perhaps matches TRBD2 (5 bases). The CDR3 has 15 residues. CDR1 SEHNR and CDR2 FQNEAQ come from the germline V gene (reference sequence). Trimming stripped 5 bases from V and 2 bases from J, with 15 bases between. This CDR3 is CASSLREKRQETQYF. As DNA, the CDR3 is TGTGCCAGCAGCCTTCGGGAAAAACGACAAGAGACCCAGTACTTC. The full variable domain, in which reference TRBV7-9 and TRBJ2-5 provide the parts outside the CDR3, is DTGVSQNPRHKITKRGQNVTFRCDPISEHNRLYWYRQTLGQGPEFLTYFQNEAQLEKSRLLSDRFSAERPKGSFSTLEIQRTEQGDSAMYLCASSLREKRQETQYFGPGTRLLVL.

The chain combines TRBV30 with TRBJ2-3, with TRBD2 matching 12 bases. J gave up 4 bases and V 2 bases, and 4 bases lay outside the gene matches. The CDR3 sequence is 15 residues long. The germline V gene has CDR1 GTSNPN and CDR2 SVGIG (reference sequence). CDR3 in amino acids: CAWSRLAGEADTQYF. For the CDR3, the DNA is TGTGCCTGGAGTAGACTAGCGGGGGAGGCAGATACGCAGTATTTT.

This clone came up a few times. The V and J genes are TRBV3-1 (or the pseudogene TRBV3-2) and TRBJ2-2; 11 bases are a match to TRBD2. Unmatched junction bases numbered 1, after V lost 3 bases and J lost 1 base. Germline V CDR1 and CDR2: LGHDT, YNNKEL (reference sequence). The CDR3 extends over 16 amino acids. CDR3 protein: CASSHLAGGNTGELFF. The CDR3 nucleotides read TGTGCCAGCAGCCATCTAGCGGGGGGGAACACCGGGGAGCTGTTTTTT.

This chain links TRBV10-1 with TRBJ2-1, with TRBD1 identical over 9 bases. CDR3 size: 17 residues. Germline CDR1 reads WNHNN; CDR2 reads SYGVQD (reference sequence). The V segment lost 6 bases and the J segment 3 bases; nucleotides outside the gene matches: 12. In DNA, the CDR3 is TGCGCCAGCAGCTCCGAGCGGGGACAGGGTGTCTACAATGAGCAGTTCTTC. As protein: CASSSERGQGVYNEQFF.

V and J are TRBV27 and TRBJ2-1, with 14 bases aligning to TRBD2. With V trimmed by 6 bases and J by 9 bases, 4 bases remained unmatched. Germline loops: CDR1 MNHEY, CDR2 SMNVEV (reference sequence). CDR3 length: 14 residues. The CDR3 spells CASRTSGGAIEQFF. DNA for the CDR3: TGTGCCAGCAGGACTAGCGGGGGGGCCATTGAGCAGTTCTTC.

The chain is built from TRBV24-1 and TRBJ1-1, with D possibly TRBD1 on 5 matching bases. The CDR3 length is 14 residues. The germline V gene has CDR1 KGHDR and CDR2 SFDVKD. Between the trimmed V and J ends, which lost 3 bases and 2 bases, there was a span of 9 bases. CDR3 residues: CATSDGAANTEAFF. For the CDR3, the DNA is TGTGCCACCAGTGATGGGGCAGCAAACACTGAAGCTTTCTTT.

V is TRBV24-1 and J is TRBJ2-2, with unresolved D. This CDR3 spans 16 amino acids. V was shortened by 4 bases and J by 4 bases, with 15 bases between the two germline ends. CDR1 KGHDR and CDR2 SFDVKD come from the germline V gene. CDR3 residues: CATSEPRSPGTGELFF. CDR3 DNA: TGTGCCACCAGTGAACCTCGATCGCCGGGCACCGGGGAGCTGTTTTTT.

This clone was seen once. This chain uses TRBV7-9 with TRBJ2-2; D is unclear. There are 13 residues in the CDR3. Germline-derived CDR1 and CDR2 are SEHNR and FQNEAQ (reference sequence). V was trimmed by 7 bases and J by 4 bases, leaving 10 bases between them. Here the CDR3 reads CASTELLTGELFF. CDR3 coding DNA: TGTGCCAGCACCGAACTTCTCACCGGGGAGCTGTTTTTT.

The chain is built from TRBV11-3 and TRBJ1-2; D may be TRBD1 (5 bases). In germline, CDR1 is SGHNT, CDR2 YENEEA. Deletions cut 0 bases from V and 4 bases from J, with 9 bases between. The CDR3 runs to 14 residues. DNA of the CDR3: TGTGCCAGCAGCTTAGATGAGGGACTCTATGGCTACACCTTC. Translating gives CASSLDEGLYGYTF.

V and J are TRBV7-6 and TRBJ2-3; 11 nucleotides agree with TRBD2. The CDR3 contains 16 residues. Germline CDR1 reads SGHVS; CDR2 reads FNYEAQ. The V segment lost 7 bases and the J segment 0 bases; nucleotides outside the gene matches: 6. Written as DNA, the CDR3 is TGTGCCAGCAACCCCCTAGCGGGGGGTAGCACAGATACGCAGTATTTT. Residues: CASNPLAGGSTDTQYF.

V is TRBV6-5 and J is TRBJ1-5, with D possibly matching TRBD1 (5 bases). Between the trimmed V and J ends, which lost 6 bases and 2 bases, there was a span of 8 bases. This CDR3 has 13 amino acids. Germline lookup yields CDR1 MNHEY and CDR2 SVGAGI. The CDR3 is CASSVQGNQPQHF. The CDR3 DNA sequence: TGTGCCAGCAGCGTACAGGGCAATCAGCCCCAGCATTTT.

This chain uses TRBV29-1 with TRBJ2-5; 9 bases line up with TRBD1. The V gene's germline CDR1 is SQVTM and CDR2 ANQGSEA. The CDR3 length is 14 residues. V shed 7 bases and J 4 bases; nucleotides not matched to a gene: 10. CDR3 residues: CSGTGTGTAETQYF. The CDR3 bases are TGCAGCGGAACAGGGACAGGGACGGCAGAGACCCAGTACTTC.

The rearrangement links TRBV4-1 to TRBJ1-2; weak D call: TRBD1 (6 bases). Germline CDR1 is MGHRA and CDR2 is YSYEKL. CDR3 length: 16 residues. The germline V and J ends were trimmed by 0 bases and 7 bases, with 18 bases remaining between them. The CDR3: CASSQDPQGALLGYTF. CDR3 coding DNA: TGCGCCAGCAGCCAAGATCCACAGGGAGCCCTTCTTGGCTACACCTTC.

The chain couples TRBV7-8 to TRBJ2-1; 12 bases are shared with TRBD2. The CDR3 is made up of 19 amino acids. Looked up from germline, CDR1 is SGHVS and CDR2 is FQNEAQ. V gave up 5 bases and J gave up 0 bases; unmatched junction bases: 11. The CDR3 spells CASSLSGTSGLSSYNEQFF. As DNA, the CDR3 is TGTGCCAGCAGCCTCTCCGGGACTAGCGGGCTGAGCTCCTACAATGAGCAGTTCTTC.

Sample share makes this clone medium-sized. V is TRBV10-2 and J is TRBJ2-1; no clear D gene. The CDR3 totals 12 residues. The germline gives CDR1 WSHSY, CDR2 SAAADI. Trimming left V 6 bases short and J 8 bases short, with 11 bases between. Here the CDR3 reads CASSENYHEQFF. The CDR3, as DNA: TGCGCCAGCAGCGAGAACTATCATGAGCAGTTCTTC.

The chain carries TRBV7-9 and TRBJ2-5, with D perhaps matching TRBD1 (6 bases). The CDR3 is made up of 15 amino acids. The V gene lost 5 bases and the J gene lost 0 bases, with 13 bases spanning the gap. The germline V gene encodes CDR1 SEHNR and CDR2 FQNEAQ (reference sequence). The CDR3 DNA sequence: TGTGCCAGCAGCCCAGGGGCAGCAAACCAAGAGACCCAGTACTTC. It yields the protein CASSPGAANQETQYF.